This T cell receptor (beta chain) appears in the sequencing data of a study of CXCR3-negative and CXCR3-positive naive CD8 T cells. The study's findings and limits: Memory CD8+ cells had much lower diversity, and both naive subsets had comparably high diversity. When CXCR3-positive naive cells were set against CXCR3-negative naive cells, the former had more hydrophobic TRB CDR3s.

Turning to this clonotype: The antigen remains unidentified.

The germline V gene has CDR1 SQVTM and CDR2 ANQGSEA. CDR3 length: 13 amino acids. In preparing the TRB cDNA libraries, 5' RACE with UMI labels was used. TCRdb re-called the 5' RACE reads; every CDR3 protein appears as one record, without DNA. The sample totals about 150,000 distinct CDR3 sequences. Sample: naive CXCR3+ CD8+ T cells from blood. Subset indicated: CD45RO-CCR7+CD27+CD95- naive CD8+ T cells expressing CXCR3 (TNR3+). This chain uses TRBV29-1 with TRBJ2-2; TCRdb's D call, TRBD2, is unchecked because there is no DNA. This TCR came from a human donor in good health. Some clones in this sample may be carry-over from other donors' samples. CDR3 loop: CSLAVENTGELFF.